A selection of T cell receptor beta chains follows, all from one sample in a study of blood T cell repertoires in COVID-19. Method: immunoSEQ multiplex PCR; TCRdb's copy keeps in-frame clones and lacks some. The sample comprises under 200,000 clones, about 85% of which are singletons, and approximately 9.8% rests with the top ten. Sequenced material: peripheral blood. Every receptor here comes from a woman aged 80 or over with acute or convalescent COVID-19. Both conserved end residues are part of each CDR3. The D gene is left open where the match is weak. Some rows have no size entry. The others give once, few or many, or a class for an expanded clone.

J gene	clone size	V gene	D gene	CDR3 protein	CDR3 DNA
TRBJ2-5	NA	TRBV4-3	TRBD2	CASSHLRASGAQETQYF	TGCGCCAGCAGCCACCTCCGCGCGAGCGGGGCACAAGAGACCCAGTACTTC
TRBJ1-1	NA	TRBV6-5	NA	CASSYSLRSMNTEAFF	TGTGCCAGCAGTTACTCGCTCCGGTCGATGAACACTGAAGCTTTCTTT
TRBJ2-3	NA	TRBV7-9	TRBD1	CASSLGQGAGDTQYF	TGTGCCAGCAGCTTGGGACAGGGGGCCGGAGATACGCAGTATTTT
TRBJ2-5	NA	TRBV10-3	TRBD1	CAISVGTGQETQYF	TGTGCCATCAGTGTGGGGACAGGACAAGAGACCCAGTACTTC
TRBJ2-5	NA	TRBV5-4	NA	CASRPDIPGSETQYF	TGTGCCAGCAGACCCGACATCCCGGGATCCGAGACCCAGTACTTC
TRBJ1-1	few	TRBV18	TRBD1	CASSPSDRVEAFF	TGTGCCAGCTCACCATCGGACAGGGTGGAAGCTTTCTTT
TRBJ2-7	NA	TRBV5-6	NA	CASSSDSYYEQYF	TGTGCCAGCAGCTCGGACAGTTACTACGAGCAGTACTTC
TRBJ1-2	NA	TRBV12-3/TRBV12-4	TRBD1	CASTVGTAYGYTF	TGTGCCAGCACCGTGGGGACAGCTTATGGCTACACCTTC
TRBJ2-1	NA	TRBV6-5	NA	CASNSGAYNEQFF	TGTGCCAGCAATAGCGGAGCTTACAATGAGCAGTTCTTC
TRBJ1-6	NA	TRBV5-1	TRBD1	CASSLGGDRGISPLHF	TGCGCCAGCAGCTTGGGAGGGGACAGGGGGATTTCACCCCTCCACTTT
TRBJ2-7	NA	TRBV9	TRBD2	CASSAGGLAGPSYEQYF	TGTGCCAGCAGCGCCGGGGGACTAGCGGGACCCTCCTACGAGCAGTACTTC